The 29 T cell receptor beta chains listed next were all sequenced from one sample in a study of blood T cell repertoires in COVID-19. TCRdb keeps only in-frame clones here, not all; method: immunoSEQ multiplex PCR. The table shows about 100,000 clones, with around 88% occurring only once. Sequenced input: peripheral blood. The receptors shown here come from a human donor in a cohort sampled during active COVID-19.

This chain connects TRBV6-5 to TRBJ1-2; 9 bases line up with TRBD1. This CDR3 is built from 15 residues. Germline lookup yields CDR1 MNHEY and CDR2 SVGAGI. The trim removed 8 bases at V and 7 bases at J, leaving 14 bases unmatched. CDR3 sequence reads: CASLRVAGQGRGYTF. Here the CDR3 DNA reads TGTGCCAGCCTCCGGGTCGCGGGACAGGGACGTGGCTACACCTTC.

The rearrangement links TRBV6-5 to TRBJ1-4; 7 bases are shared with TRBD1. Germline V gene data show CDR1 as MNHEY and CDR2 as SVGAGI. After removal of 6 bases from V and 7 bases from J, the junction contained 5 bases not matched to a gene. The CDR3 contains 13 residues. The CDR3 sequence is CASSDRVSEKLFF. The CDR3 DNA sequence: TGTGCCAGCAGCGACAGGGTGTCTGAAAAACTGTTTTTT.

V usage is TRBV5-6 and J usage is TRBJ2-2; no clear D gene. Looked up from germline, CDR1 is SGHDT and CDR2 is YYEEEE. This CDR3 contains 14 residues. V was cut by 3 bases and J by 6 bases, with 12 bases left in between. The CDR3 region is CASSSPTVPGELFF. In nucleotides, the CDR3 is TGTGCCAGCAGCTCCCCCACGGTCCCCGGGGAGCTGTTTTTT.

The chain is built from TRBV10-2 and TRBJ2-7, with 7 bases matching TRBD2. Looked up from germline, CDR1 is WSHSY and CDR2 is SAAADI. J lost 0 bases, V lost 5 bases, and 7 bases had no gene match. The length of the CDR3 is 15 residues. This chain's CDR3 is CASSPLAAPSYEQYF. In DNA, the CDR3 is TGCGCCAGCAGTCCCCTAGCGGCTCCCTCCTACGAGCAGTACTTC.

The V call is TRBV7-6, the J call TRBJ2-7, with TRBD1 as a possible D gene (5 bases). Germline V gives CDR1 SGHVS, CDR2 FNYEAQ. V gave up 3 bases and J gave up 3 bases, with 6 bases separating them. This CDR3 comprises 12 residues. CDR3 in amino acids: CASSFTGYEQYF. CDR3 in DNA: TGTGCCAGCAGCTTCACAGGCTACGAGCAGTACTTC.

This chain joins TRBV6-5 and TRBJ2-3; D possibly corresponds to TRBD1 (6 bases). Germline V gene sequence: CDR1 MNHEY, CDR2 SVGAGI. This CDR3 has 14 amino acids. V was clipped by 6 bases and J by 6 bases, with 16 bases between them. CDR3 loop: CASSLTYRADTQYF. For the CDR3, the DNA is TGTGCCAGCAGCCTTACCTACAGGGCGGATACGCAGTATTTT.

This clone came up once. V usage is TRBV28 and J usage is TRBJ2-1; 9 bases line up with TRBD2. The germline V gene has CDR1 MDHEN and CDR2 SYDVKM. The CDR3 sequence is 15 residues long. Germline trimming cut 5 bases from V and 4 bases from J; bases unmatched to any gene: 6. CDR3 amino acids: CASSAGGGVYNEQFF. CDR3 sequence (DNA): TGTGCCAGCAGTGCGGGAGGGGGGGTATACAATGAGCAGTTCTTC.

The chain recombines TRBV7-2 with TRBJ1-2, with a tentative D call TRBD1 (6 bases). Per the germline V gene, CDR1 is SGHTA and CDR2 is FQGNSA. The CDR3 has 15 residues. V was shortened by 1 base and J by 4 bases, with 13 bases between the two germline ends. CDR3 residues: CASSLVQGSFYGYTF. In nucleotides, the CDR3 is TGTGCCAGCAGCTTAGTCCAGGGGAGCTTCTATGGCTACACCTTC.

V gene TRBV28 combines with J gene TRBJ1-2; 8 bases map to TRBD1. Germline CDR1 and CDR2: MDHEN and SYDVKM. The CDR3 runs 14 residues. J was trimmed by 4 bases and V by 6 bases; bases with no gene match: 7. The DNA for the CDR3 is TGTGCCAGCAGCCCCCCAGGGGGCGGCTATGGCTACACCTTC. Translating gives CASSPPGGGYGYTF.

The chain uses TRBV10-3 and TRBJ2-3; 9 bases agree with TRBD1. Germline trimming cut 6 bases from V and 3 bases from J; bases unmatched to any gene: 13. The CDR3 is 17 residues long. Germline CDR1 and CDR2: ENHRY and SYGVKD. The CDR3 reads CAISERQGVFATDTQYF. CDR3 nucleotides: TGTGCCATCAGCGAGAGACAGGGGGTGTTCGCAACAGATACGCAGTATTTT.

The chain is built from TRBV20-1 and TRBJ2-5, with TRBD2 as a possible D gene (6 bases). Germline CDR1 reads DFQATT; CDR2 reads SNEGSKA (reference sequence). CDR3 length: 11 amino acids. The CDR3 coding sequence is TGCATCGCGGGGAACCAAGAGACCCAGTACTTC. It is translated as CIAGNQETQYF.

V and J are TRBV27 and TRBJ2-3, with D perhaps TRBD2 (6 bases). The CDR3 runs to 15 residues. V was pared by 3 bases and J by 2 bases, with 12 bases between. Per the germline V gene, CDR1 is MNHEY and CDR2 is SMNVEV (reference sequence). DNA for the CDR3: TGTGCCAGCAGTTTGACGGGAGTCGACACAGATACGCAGTATTTT. Protein product: CASSLTGVDTDTQYF.

With respect to this clone: This sample includes further DNA sequences coding for the same CDR3. The V call is TRBV7-2, the J call TRBJ2-3; D gene ambiguous. The CDR3 runs 12 residues. V lost 5 bases, J lost 2 bases, and 5 bases lay in between. Germline-derived CDR1 and CDR2 are SGHTA and FQGNSA. The CDR3 DNA is TGTGCCAGCAGCCCTAACACAGATACGCAGTATTTT. This translates into CASSPNTDTQYF.

This clone was seen a handful of times. The chain employs TRBV29-1 and TRBJ1-3, with a weak D call TRBD1 (6 bases). This CDR3 spans 14 amino acids. Germline CDR1 SQVTM, CDR2 ANQGSEA. V shed 5 bases and J shed 0 bases, with 11 bases lying between them. CDR3 sequence reads: CSVSTGVSGNTIYF. The CDR3 nucleotides are TGCAGCGTTTCGACAGGTGTCTCTGGAAACACCATATATTTT.

The chain combines TRBV7-2 with TRBJ2-7, with D possibly being TRBD1 (5 bases). The CDR3 totals 16 residues. V lost 5 bases, J lost 2 bases, and 19 bases lay in between. In germline, CDR1 is SGHTA, CDR2 FQGNSA. The CDR3 sequence: CASSKYMGRAAYEQYF. CDR3 coding DNA: TGTGCCAGCAGCAAATACATGGGCAGGGCGGCCTACGAGCAGTACTTC. Full variable domain (rest looked up from reference TRBV7-2 and TRBJ2-7): GAGVSQSPSNKVTEKGKDVELRCDPISGHTALYWYRQSLGQGLEFLIYFQGNSAPDKSGLPSDRFSAERTGGSVSTLTIQRTQQEDSAVYLCASSKYMGRAAYEQYFGPGTRLTVT.

This sequence joins TRBV5-5 and TRBJ2-7, with TRBD1 matching over 7 bases. Germline V gene lookup returns CDR1 SGHKS and CDR2 YYEKEE (reference sequence). The CDR3 has 16 amino acids. Trimming took 4 bases from V and 3 from J; bases not matched to a gene: 13. The CDR3 DNA reads as TGTGCCAGCAGCCTTCCGCAGGGGGAATCTCGCTACGAGCAGTACTTC. Translation: CASSLPQGESRYEQYF.

This clone was found once. The V call is TRBV7-8, the J call TRBJ1-6; 7 bases align to TRBD1. J was trimmed by 13 bases and V by 5 bases; bases with no gene match: 8. The germline V gene has CDR1 SGHVS and CDR2 FQNEAQ. CDR3 size: 13 residues. CDR3: CASSHKDRAPLHF. In DNA form, the CDR3 reads TGTGCCAGCAGCCACAAAGACAGGGCTCCCCTCCACTTT.

V is TRBV24-1 and J is TRBJ2-1, with 9 positions matching TRBD2. This CDR3 has 20 amino acids. Germline-derived CDR1 and CDR2 are KGHDR and SFDVKD. V was pared by 5 bases and J by 0 bases, with 16 bases of the junction left unmatched. CDR3 in DNA: TGTGCCACCAGTGTAACTAGCGGGTGGACCCACGCAGACTCCTACAATGAGCAGTTCTTC. This translates into CATSVTSGWTHADSYNEQFF.

The V call is TRBV9, the J call TRBJ2-1, with D tentatively TRBD2 (6 bases). Germline assignment: CDR1 SGDLS and CDR2 YYNGEE. This CDR3 is 19 amino acids long. The ends were cut back, 4 bases at V and 6 bases at J, with 29 bases in the middle. CDR3 protein: CASSPNLRSLAPSGNEQFF. CDR3 coding DNA: TGTGCCAGCAGCCCAAACCTTCGGTCCCTAGCGCCTTCTGGCAATGAGCAGTTCTTC.

The genes are TRBV11-2 and TRBJ2-5; D might be TRBD2 (5 bases). Per germline, CDR1 SGHAT and CDR2 FQNNGV. Trimming pared 2 bases from V and 4 bases from J, leaving 11 bases between. This CDR3 is built from 14 residues. The CDR3 sequence: CASSLSQRRETQYF. CDR3 bases: TGTGCCAGCAGCTTATCCCAGCGGAGAGAGACCCAGTACTTC.

The chain employs TRBV5-1 and TRBJ2-4; TRBD1 matches 8 bases. This CDR3 contains 17 residues. CDR1 SGHRS and CDR2 YFSETQ come from the germline V gene. J lost 5 bases, V lost 4 bases, and 14 bases had no gene match. CDR3 region: CASSRRWAGGGENIQYF. The CDR3 region has the DNA TGCGCCAGCAGCAGGAGGTGGGCAGGGGGCGGTGAAAACATTCAGTACTTC.

V usage is TRBV6-5 and J usage is TRBJ1-4; D may be TRBD1 (6 bases). Germline CDR1 MNHEY, CDR2 SVGAGI. The V end was cut by 5 bases, the J end by 3 bases, with 13 bases between. The CDR3 has 15 amino acids. The DNA of the CDR3 is TGTGCCAGCAGTCCCAGTGGACAGCCTAATGAAAAACTGTTTTTT. Protein product: CASSPSGQPNEKLFF.

This clone was counted only a few times. This chain uses TRBV5-8 with TRBJ1-4; D is uncertain. Trimming shortened V by 0 bases and J by 8 bases, and 11 bases separated the two germline ends. Germline CDR1 and CDR2: SGHTS and YDEGEE. This CDR3 is 14 amino acids long. For the CDR3, the DNA is TGTGCCAGCAGCTTGGACGGGTCAAGGGAAAAACTGTTTTTT. It yields the protein CASSLDGSREKLFF.

This chain links TRBV30 with TRBJ1-2; 8 nucleotides match TRBD1. Germline V gene lookup returns CDR1 GTSNPN and CDR2 SVGIG (reference sequence). The CDR3 length is 13 residues. V was pared by 5 bases and J by 5 bases, with 7 bases of the junction left unmatched. The CDR3 nucleotides are TGTGCCTGGCGGACAGGGTTTAGTTATGGCTACACCTTC. Its protein is CAWRTGFSYGYTF.

The V call is TRBV11-2, the J call TRBJ2-2; 7 positions agree with TRBD2. V shed 3 bases and J 6 bases; nucleotides not matched to a gene: 1. The CDR3 sequence is 13 residues long. The germline V gene encodes CDR1 SGHAT and CDR2 FQNNGV. CDR3 in DNA: TGTGCCAGCAGCTTCGGACTAGCCGGGGAGCTGTTTTTT. Residues: CASSFGLAGELFF.

The genes are TRBV5-1 and TRBJ2-7; maybe TRBD1 (6 bases). The CDR3 contains 14 residues. V shed 4 bases and J shed 2 bases, with 13 bases lying between them. CDR1 SGHRS and CDR2 YFSETQ come from the germline V gene. DNA for the CDR3: TGCGCCAGCAGCGGCCCCGGACAGACCTACGAGCAGTACTTC. Translating gives CASSGPGQTYEQYF.

This chain connects TRBV7-9 to TRBJ2-1; D perhaps matches TRBD2 (6 bases). The CDR3 consists of 13 residues. In germline, CDR1 is SEHNR, CDR2 FQNEAQ (reference sequence). V was cut by 4 bases and J by 15 bases, with 19 bases left in between. Here the CDR3 DNA reads TGTGCCAGCAGCTCCAACTCGTGGGGGGATGGGTTCTTC. Amino acids: CASSSNSWGDGFF.

CDR3 in DNA: TGTGCCAGCAGCCAAGCCAGGGCTAGCGCCTACACCGGGGAGCTGTTTTTT. Translated, it gives CASSQARASAYTGELFF. The genes are TRBV3-1 (or the pseudogene TRBV3-2) and TRBJ2-2, with a possible D match to TRBD2 (6 bases). This CDR3 has 17 residues. Germline V gives CDR1 LGHDT, CDR2 YNNKEL (reference sequence). The V end lost 1 base, the J end lost 3 bases, and 15 bases lay between the germline ends.

The gene calls are TRBV19 and TRBJ1-1, with 12 bases identical to TRBD1. CDR3 length equals 16 residues. The V gene's germline CDR1 is LNHDA and CDR2 SQIVND (reference sequence). With V trimmed by 7 bases and J by 2 bases, 8 bases remained unmatched. The CDR3 reads CASNAPGTGGNTEAFF. The DNA for the CDR3 is TGTGCCAGTAACGCTCCGGGGACAGGGGGCAACACTGAAGCTTTCTTT.